This TCR beta chain was sequenced for a study of OX40 agonist ivuxolimab in advanced cancers. The protocol was immunoSEQ multiplex PCR, while the TCRdb copy is restricted to in-frame clones and leaves out a portion. Altogether some 69,000 clones are present, roughly 90% being singletons, with the ten largest covering 0.3%. Peripheral blood came from all dose cohorts at three timepoints. J lost 2 bases, V lost 2 bases, and 13 bases had no gene match. CDR3 length: 19 amino acids. CDR1 is SGHRS and CDR2 is YFSETQ in the germline V gene. The chain carries TRBV5-1 and TRBJ2-6; TRBD1 agrees at 7 bases. Sample: CD4+ or CD8+ T cells sorted from blood, taken in a trial of the OX40 agonist ivuxolimab. The receptor comes from an adult with an advanced solid tumor such as melanoma, head and neck, liver or kidney cancer. The CDR3 DNA is TGCGCCAGCAGCTTTGCCCCACAGGGGATTTCTACTGGGGCCAACGTCCTGACTTTC. This translates into CASSFAPQGISTGANVLTF.